The present T cell receptor (beta chain) was sequenced within a study of T cell responses to AZD1222 COVID-19 vaccine. Repertoires were generated with immunoSEQ multiplex PCR, while TCRdb's copy carries only in-frame clones and drops some. Of about 110,000 clones in the sample, about 92% are singletons; the top ten hold about 1.2%. V was shortened by 2 bases and J by 8 bases, with 4 bases between the two germline ends. The CDR3 has 11 amino acids. Germline CDR1 reads SEHNR; CDR2 reads FQNEAQ (reference sequence). This rearrangement joins TRBV7-9 to TRBJ2-4, with no clear D. This receptor was taken from an adult in good health. Source: peripheral blood, taken on day 0 of AZD1222 vaccination. The CDR3 DNA reads TGTGCCAGCAGCTTAACTGACATTCAGTACTTC. It encodes CASSLTDIQYF.